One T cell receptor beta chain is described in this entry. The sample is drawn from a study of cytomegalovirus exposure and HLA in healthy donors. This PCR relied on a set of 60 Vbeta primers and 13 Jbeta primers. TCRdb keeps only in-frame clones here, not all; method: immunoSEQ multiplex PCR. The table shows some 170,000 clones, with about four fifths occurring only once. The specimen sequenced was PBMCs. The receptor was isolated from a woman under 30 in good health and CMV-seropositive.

DNA for the CDR3: TGTGCCAGCAGCCAGGCTAGCGGGGGGGCCTCAGAGACCCAGTACTTC. Translation gives CASSQASGGASETQYF. This chain connects TRBV2 to TRBJ2-5; the match to TRBD2 covers 12 bases. With V trimmed by 6 bases and J by 4 bases, 9 bases remained unmatched. The germline CDR1 and CDR2 sequences are SNHLY and FYNNEI. This CDR3 is built from 16 residues.